The entry below describes one T cell receptor beta chain. Its antigen is still unknown. This entry belongs to a study of Ad26.COV2.S vaccination and SARS-CoV-2 variants. Treatment denoted: around 19 received Ad26.COV2.S at low or high dose, single or two shots; 5 received placebo; per-sample allocation not given. The investigators took samples on day 63 after the first vaccine or placebo injection. This adult donor, from Boston, was 18-55 years old. Whole-study findings and limits: It was vaccine recipients, not placebo recipients, who had the higher spike-specific TCR breadth. A substantial breadth of spike-specific CD8+ and CD4+ T cell responses after vaccination has been reported.

CDR1 and CDR2 from the germline V gene are SGHTA and FQGTGA. CDR3 length: 13 residues. V was clipped by 4 bases and J by 10 bases, with 16 bases between them. Clones were sequenced by immunoSEQ multiplex PCR, and TCRdb holds only the in-frame ones, with some missing. The table lists some 270,000 clones, around 88% of them singletons. The rearrangement uses TRBV7-3 and TRBJ2-5; weak D call: TRBD2 (6 bases). The sequence was collected from a person between 18 and 60 years old who received the Ad26.COV2.S COVID-19 vaccine or a placebo. The specimen was peripheral blood, collected in a trial of Ad26.COV2.S vaccine versus placebo. CDR3 nucleotides: TGTGCCAGCAGCTCCCTCCTAGCGCCCCACCAGTACTTC. Residues: CASSSLLAPHQYF. The full variable domain, completed using reference TRBV7-3 and TRBJ2-5, is GAGVSQTPSNKVTEKGKYVELRCDPISGHTALYWYRQSLGQGPEFLIYFQGTGAADDSGLPNDRFFAVRPEGSVSTLKIQRTERGDSAVYLCASSSLLAPHQYFGPGTRLLVL.